Below are 16 T cell receptor beta chains sequenced from a single sample in a study of control samples from healthy donors and cancer patients. The table came from immunoSEQ multiplex PCR; TCRdb's copy has only in-frame clones and leaves some out. Of about 96,000 clones in the sample, over 85% were seen once. Sequencing input: blood. These receptors were obtained from a man aged 18 to 29 in good health.

This clone was counted once. The chain combines TRBV4-1 with TRBJ2-7, with 11 bases that match TRBD2. V was clipped by 0 bases and J by 7 bases; unmatched bases: 14. This CDR3 contains 18 residues. The germline V gene has CDR1 MGHRA and CDR2 YSYEKL. The CDR3 DNA sequence: TGCGCCAGCAGCCAAGAATCTCAGACTAGCGGGAACTTCGGGGAGCAGTACTTC. It encodes CASSQESQTSGNFGEQYF.

V and J are TRBV14 and TRBJ1-1; D is uncertain. Germline lookup yields CDR1 SGHDN and CDR2 FVKESK. This CDR3 is 16 amino acids long. The V gene lost 1 base and the J gene lost 6 bases, with 18 bases spanning the gap. The CDR3 bases are TGTGCCAGCAGCCAAGGGCCGTGGGAGTCCTCAGCTGAAGCTTTCTTT. Amino acids: CASSQGPWESSAEAFF.

This chain connects TRBV1 to TRBJ1-1; TRBD1 reflects the table's D call only, with no check against the DNA. TRBV1 is flagged as a pseudogene. This CDR3 region has 14 residues. This chain's CDR3 is CTSSRDRDDTEAFF. The CDR3 bases are TGCACCAGCAGCCGGGACAGGGATGACACTGAAGCTTTCTTT.

This CDR3 reads CASSPPVRMNTEAFF. Here the CDR3 DNA reads TGTGCCAGCTCACCCCCCGTTCGGATGAACACTGAAGCTTTCTTT. This chain uses TRBV18 with TRBJ1-1, with D unresolved. With 3 bases removed from V and 0 bases from J, the gap between germline ends came to 11 bases. CDR1 is KGHSH and CDR2 is LQKENI in the germline V gene. The length of the CDR3 is 15 residues.

CDR3 coding DNA: TGTGCCAGCAGTGAACGGATAAGCTACGAGCAGTACTTC. This sequence encodes CASSERISYEQYF. V usage is TRBV6-1 and J usage is TRBJ2-7, with D hard to call. Germline V gives CDR1 MNHNS, CDR2 SASEGT. Deletions cut 2 bases from V and 3 bases from J, with 8 bases between. The CDR3 contains 13 residues.

There are a few counts of this clone. The gene calls are TRBV7-9 and TRBJ2-7; possibly TRBD1 for D (6 bases). This CDR3 contains 15 residues. Germline CDR1 reads SEHNR; CDR2 reads FQNEAQ (reference sequence). Trimming pared 1 base from V and 2 bases from J, leaving 12 bases between. CDR3 loop: CASSLGQALTYEQYF. The CDR3 bases are TGTGCCAGCAGCTTAGGACAGGCCTTGACCTACGAGCAGTACTTC.

The CDR3: CASSLGADRDSPLHF. The CDR3, as DNA: TGTGCCAGCAGCTTAGGCGCGGACAGGGACTCACCCCTCCACTTT. The chain couples TRBV7-9 to TRBJ1-6; 8 nucleotides agree with TRBD1. After removal of 1 base from V and 10 bases from J, the junction contained 6 bases not matched to a gene. The germline gives CDR1 SEHNR, CDR2 FQNEAQ (reference sequence). CDR3 length equals 15 residues.

The chain has TRBV9 and TRBJ2-5, with 8 positions matching TRBD2. Germline trimming cut 4 bases from V and 4 bases from J; bases unmatched to any gene: 12. The CDR3 length is 16 residues. Looked up from germline, CDR1 is SGDLS and CDR2 is YYNGEE. The CDR3 reads CASSPWGGTRGETQYF. As DNA, the CDR3 is TGTGCCAGCAGCCCGTGGGGCGGGACTAGGGGAGAGACCCAGTACTTC.

The chain links TRBV18 to TRBJ2-3; D unresolved. Germline CDR1 KGHSH, CDR2 LQKENI. The ends were cut back, 3 bases at V and 1 base at J, with 11 bases in the middle. The CDR3 is made up of 15 amino acids. CDR3 bases: TGTGCCAGCTCACCCGCCTTAGGTCGCACAGATACGCAGTATTTT. Its translation: CASSPALGRTDTQYF.

V usage is TRBV7-2 and J usage is TRBJ1-2; 11 positions agree with TRBD1. The CDR3 length is 22 residues. CDR1 SGHTA and CDR2 FQGNSA come from the germline V gene. J was trimmed by 1 base and V by 0 bases; bases with no gene match: 19. Here the CDR3 reads CASSLAQDSFTGTGGRNYGYTF. The CDR3 nucleotides read TGTGCCAGCAGCTTAGCTCAAGATTCTTTTACGGGGACAGGGGGACGTAACTATGGCTACACCTTC.

The rearrangement joins TRBV19 to TRBJ1-3; D call uncertain. The germline V gene encodes CDR1 LNHDA and CDR2 SQIVND (reference sequence). The V and J ends lost 7 bases and 0 bases respectively, with 16 bases between them. The CDR3 runs 16 residues. CDR3: CASTVGGRYSGNTIYF. In DNA, the CDR3 is TGTGCCAGTACCGTAGGAGGCAGGTACTCTGGAAACACCATATATTTT.

The genes are TRBV19 and TRBJ1-5; D not resolved. The CDR3 covers 17 residues. Germline V lookup: CDR1 LNHDA, CDR2 SQIVND (reference sequence). With 3 bases removed from V and 4 bases from J, the gap between germline ends came to 19 bases. CDR3 residues: CASSITIAEFLNQPQHF. CDR3 bases: TGTGCCAGTAGTATTACCATCGCAGAATTCCTAAATCAGCCCCAGCATTTT.

The chain has TRBV7-3 and TRBJ2-1, with D possibly TRBD2 on 5 matching bases. Trimming cost V 2 bases and J 6 bases, with 8 bases left between them. Germline V gene data show CDR1 as SGHTA and CDR2 as FQGTGA. CDR3 size: 13 residues. This CDR3 is CASSLGLANEQFF. For the CDR3, the DNA is TGTGCCAGCAGCTTAGGGCTAGCCAATGAGCAGTTCTTC. Looking up the rest from reference TRBV7-3 and TRBJ2-1 gives the full variable domain: GAGVSQTPSNKVTEKGKYVELRCDPISGHTALYWYRQSLGQGPEFLIYFQGTGAADDSGLPNDRFFAVRPEGSVSTLKIQRTERGDSAVYLCASSLGLANEQFFGPGTRLTVL.

The chain employs TRBV7-8 and TRBJ2-2; D possibly corresponds to TRBD2 (6 bases). The CDR3 totals 13 residues. CDR1 and CDR2 (germline): SGHVS, FQNEAQ. Trimming pared 9 bases from V and 7 bases from J, leaving 15 bases between. This chain's CDR3 is CAREGRRGGELFF. The DNA for the CDR3 is TGTGCCAGGGAAGGACGGCGGGGCGGGGAGCTGTTTTTT. Full variable domain (missing parts from reference TRBV7-8 and TRBJ2-2): GAGVSQSPRYKVAKRGQDVALRCDPISGHVSLFWYQQALGQGPEFLTYFQNEAQLDKSGLPSDRFFAERPEGSVSTLKIQRTQQEDSAVYLCAREGRRGGELFFGEGSRLTVL.

V gene TRBV5-1 combines with J gene TRBJ1-2; 7 nucleotides match TRBD1. With V trimmed by 3 bases and J by 4 bases, 9 bases remained unmatched. CDR1 SGHRS and CDR2 YFSETQ come from the germline V gene. This CDR3 is 15 amino acids long. The CDR3 bases are TGCGCCAGCAGCTCCCCGGGACAGACCACCTATGGCTACACCTTC. Protein: CASSSPGQTTYGYTF.

The gene calls are TRBV29-1 and TRBJ1-4; D may be TRBD1 (5 bases). V was clipped by 5 bases and J by 8 bases, with 18 bases between them. The CDR3 spans 14 residues. Germline loops: CDR1 SQVTM, CDR2 ANQGSEA. The CDR3 DNA sequence: TGCAGCGTTTTAGGGCGTCAGGGAGGCGAAAAACTGTTTTTT. Encoded protein: CSVLGRQGGEKLFF.